These 17 T cell receptor beta chains were all obtained from the same sample, sequenced in a study of T cells in Graves' hyperthyroidism and ophthalmopathy. Amplified TCR beta CDR3 regions derived from RNA transcripts. The TCR CDR3 was amplified in a first-round RT-PCR using the HTBI primer set. Each CDR3 protein is one row after TCRdb ran MiXCR on the multiplex PCR reads. The table has some 350,000 distinct CDR3 sequences, about 19% seen once. The specimen was blood. These receptors were taken from a woman younger than 35 with Graves' hyperthyroidism.

V usage is TRBV6-1 and J usage is TRBJ1-1; D is undetermined. This CDR3 comprises 11 residues. Per the germline V gene, CDR1 is MNHNS and CDR2 is SASEGT. Trimming pared 10 bases from V and 3 bases from J, leaving 9 bases between. As DNA, the CDR3 is TGTGCCACTTGGGGATACACTGAAGCTTTCTTT. Amino acids: CATWGYTEAFF.

The sample holds one count of this clonotype. A much larger clone differs from this one at a single base, so this may be a read error. This chain links TRBV4-1 with TRBJ2-7; 9 bases align to TRBD1. This CDR3 comprises 15 residues. Germline CDR1 is MGHRA and CDR2 is YSYEKL. CDR3 region: CASSQAGTGFYEQCF. CDR3 DNA: TGCGCCAGCAGCCAAGCCGGGACAGGGTTCTACGAGCAGTGCTTC.

The rearrangement links TRBV7-2 to TRBJ2-5; 9 bases align to TRBD2. CDR3 length: 14 amino acids. CDR1 SGHTA and CDR2 FQGNSA come from the germline V gene. Trimming took 10 bases from V and 5 from J; bases not matched to a gene: 11. The CDR3 nucleotides read TGTGCCATCAGTTTAGCGGGGGTCCGGGAGACCCAGTACTTC. Protein product: CAISLAGVRETQYF.

As regards this clonotype: Just one base apart from a much larger clone, this may be a read error. The gene calls are TRBV27 and TRBJ2-7; TRBD2 aligns across 9 bases. The CDR3 extends over 15 amino acids. The V gene's germline CDR1 is MNHEY and CDR2 SMNVEV (reference sequence). Here the CDR3 reads CASRFLRGGADEQYF. CDR3 sequence (DNA): TGTGCCAGCCGTTTTCTTCGCGGGGGGGCCGACGAGCAGTACTTC.

The chain couples TRBV7-8 to TRBJ1-5, with TRBD1 matching 8 bases. The CDR3 covers 16 residues. Trimming removed 5 bases from V and 1 base from J; junction bases left unmatched: 7. In germline, CDR1 is SGHVS, CDR2 FQNEAQ. In nucleotides, the CDR3 is TGTGCCAGCAGCCAAGGACAGGGTTGGAGCAATCAGCCCCAGCATTTT. Its protein product is CASSQGQGWSNQPQHF.

In this sample, this clonotype turned up many times. The chain employs TRBV6-1 and TRBJ1-1, with D maybe TRBD1 (6 bases). V lost 6 bases and J lost 1, with 15 bases in between. Germline values: CDR1 MNHNS, CDR2 SASEGT. CDR3 length equals 15 residues. This CDR3 reads CASSPIQGSNTEAFF. The CDR3 nucleotides are TGTGCCAGCAGCCCCATCCAGGGGTCGAACACTGAAGCTTTCTTT.

The sample holds many counts of this clonotype. The chain recombines TRBV20-1 with TRBJ2-3, with 7 bases that match TRBD1. Germline V CDR1 and CDR2: DFQATT, SNEGSKA (reference sequence). V dropped 1 base and J dropped 3; count of bases not matched to a gene: 4. The CDR3 is made up of 14 amino acids. CDR3 in amino acids: CSARAGTVTDTQYF. The CDR3 DNA reads TGCAGTGCTAGAGCAGGGACAGTAACAGATACGCAGTATTTT.

This clonotype turned up a few times. One end of the junction fails to match germline, which may point to a read error. This chain joins TRBV4-2 and TRBJ2-5; 8 nucleotides match TRBD1. Germline values: CDR1 LGHNA, CDR2 YNFKEQ. The CDR3 is 12 amino acids. The CDR3 reads CASSQGGTGRHF. The DNA of the CDR3 is TGTGCCAGCAGCCAAGGTGGGACAGGCAGGCACTTC.

This clonotype was found a few times. The rearrangement links TRBV18 to TRBJ1-1, with 9 bases aligning to TRBD1. This CDR3 is 16 amino acids long. The germline gives CDR1 KGHSH, CDR2 LQKENI. J gave up 5 bases and V 3 bases, and 10 bases lay outside the gene matches. The chain's CDR3 is CASSPGTGRVGTEAFF. CDR3 nucleotide sequence: TGTGCCAGCTCACCCGGGACAGGGAGGGTCGGGACTGAAGCTTTCTTT. The entire variable domain, with the rest obtained from reference TRBV18 and TRBJ1-1, is as follows: NAGVMQNPRHLVRRRGQEARLRCSPMKGHSHVYWYRQLPEEGLKFMVYLQKENIIDESGMPKERFSAEFPKEGPSILRIQQVVRGDSAAYFCASSPGTGRVGTEAFFGQGTRLTVV.

In this sample, this clonotype turned up many times. DNA of the CDR3: TGTGCCAGCAGCCTCCGGGACATTACCTACGAGCAGTACTTC. It specifies CASSLRDITYEQYF. The rearrangement joins TRBV7-2 to TRBJ2-7; D is perhaps TRBD1 (6 bases). V lost 5 bases and J lost 2, with 13 bases in between. CDR3 length: 14 amino acids. Germline assignment: CDR1 SGHTA and CDR2 FQGNSA.

This clonotype was seen ten or more times. J is TRBJ1-1 and V is TRBV18; D unresolved. The CDR3 consists of 14 residues. The V gene's germline CDR1 is KGHSH and CDR2 LQKENI. The ends were cut back, 7 bases at V and 3 bases at J, with 15 bases in the middle. CDR3 residues: CASLRFGLDTEAFF. The CDR3 nucleotides read TGTGCCAGCTTACGATTCGGTTTGGACACTGAAGCTTTCTTT.

This clonotype was recorded at least ten times. The chain couples TRBV6-5 to TRBJ2-7, with TRBD1 matching over 9 bases. The CDR3 totals 16 residues. Germline trimming cut 4 bases from V and 3 bases from J; bases unmatched to any gene: 10. Germline V gives CDR1 MNHEY, CDR2 SVGAGI. The CDR3 bases are TGTGCCAGCAGTTCCGCCGGGACAGGGTACGTCTACGAGCAGTACTTC. It translates to CASSSAGTGYVYEQYF.

This clonotype was seen at least ten times. J is TRBJ2-7 and V is TRBV11-2, with no clear D. This CDR3 has 15 residues. V shed 2 bases and J shed 2 bases, with 13 bases lying between them. The V gene's germline CDR1 is SGHAT and CDR2 FQNNGV. CDR3 nucleotides: TGTGCCAGCAGCTTAAACAGAGGACCGACCTACGAGCAGTACTTC. Translating gives CASSLNRGPTYEQYF.

This clonotype has a count of ten or more. The gene calls are TRBV6-1 and TRBJ1-2; 10 bases are shared with TRBD1. Germline loops: CDR1 MNHNS, CDR2 SASEGT. Trimming removed 4 bases from V and 5 bases from J; junction bases left unmatched: 4. This CDR3 is built from 14 residues. CDR3: CASSGDRGPYGYTF. The CDR3 nucleotides read TGTGCCAGCAGTGGGGACAGGGGTCCTTATGGCTACACCTTC.

The chain couples TRBV5-1 to TRBJ1-5, with 10 bases matching TRBD1. The CDR3 contains 14 residues. V trimming: 4 bases; J trimming: 5 bases; junction bases outside the gene matches: 3. Germline loops: CDR1 SGHRS, CDR2 YFSETQ. CDR3 region: CASSPGQGHQPQHF. CDR3 coding DNA: TGCGCCAGCAGCCCGGGACAGGGGCATCAGCCCCAGCATTTT.

The chain has TRBV6-1 and TRBJ2-7, with TRBD1 matching over 7 bases. CDR1 and CDR2 from the germline V gene are MNHNS and SASEGT. The CDR3 is 15 residues long. Losses at the gene ends were 2 bases for V and 2 bases for J; bases not matched to a gene: 6. The CDR3 here is CASSETSTGTYEQYF. As DNA, the CDR3 is TGTGCCAGCAGTGAAACTTCGACAGGGACCTACGAGCAGTACTTC.

To note about this clonotype: One base away lies a much larger clone, so this may be a sequencing read error. The chain combines TRBV3-1 with TRBJ2-7; D is unresolved. The CDR3 totals 14 residues. The germline V gene encodes CDR1 LGHDT and CDR2 YNNKEL (reference sequence). Trimming pared 4 bases from V and 4 bases from J, leaving 14 bases between. The CDR3: CASSRGLRHYEQYF. CDR3 DNA: TGTGCCAGCAGCCGAGGCTTGAGGCATTACGAGCAGTACTTC.